A selection of T cell receptor beta chains follows, all from one sample in a study of OX40 agonist ivuxolimab in advanced cancers. Sequencing was performed with immunoSEQ multiplex PCR; in TCRdb, only in-frame clones are kept and a portion is missing. The sample lists around 20,000 clones, about 90% occurring once. The sequenced sample was CD4+ or CD8+ T cells sorted from blood, obtained in a trial of the OX40 agonist ivuxolimab. The receptor set was obtained from an adult with an advanced solid tumor such as melanoma, head and neck, liver or kidney cancer. Each CDR3 is given with its conserved first and last residue. The D gene is left open where the match is weak. Part of the rows lack a size; the others show once, few, many or a class for expanded clones.

d_gene	v_gene	j_gene	abundance	CDR3aa	CDR3nt
NA	TRBV5-8	TRBJ2-1	NA	CASNLGGARFYNEQFF	TGTGCCAGCAACCTTGGGGGGGCGCGCTTCTACAATGAGCAGTTCTTC
NA	TRBV27	TRBJ2-1	NA	CASCLSSTGNEQFF	TGTGCCAGCTGCCTCAGCAGTACCGGCAATGAGCAGTTCTTC
NA	TRBV11-3	TRBJ2-1	few	CASSLGVREQFF	TGTGCCAGCAGCTTAGGGGTCAGAGAGCAGTTCTTC
TRBD2	TRBV5-4	TRBJ2-1	NA	CASSLWASGSYNEQFF	TGTGCCAGCAGCTTGTGGGCTAGCGGGAGCTACAATGAGCAGTTCTTC
NA	TRBV19	TRBJ1-1	NA	CASRPGNTEAFF	TGTGCCAGCAGACCAGGGAACACTGAAGCTTTCTTT
NA	TRBV7-3	TRBJ2-2	once	CASSLRGRSNTGELFF	TGTGCCAGCAGCTTACGAGGCAGATCTAACACCGGGGAGCTGTTTTTT
TRBD2	TRBV18	TRBJ2-2	NA	CASSPEPGLAATGELFF	TGTGCCAGCTCACCGGAGCCTGGACTAGCGGCGACCGGGGAGCTGTTTTTT
TRBD1	TRBV28	TRBJ2-7	NA	CASSLETGLSYEQYF	TGTGCCAGCAGTTTAGAGACAGGGCTCTCCTACGAGCAGTACTTC
NA	TRBV18	TRBJ1-2	NA	CASSPSMGANYGYTF	TGTGCCAGCTCACCCTCGATGGGAGCTAACTATGGCTACACCTTC
NA	TRBV4-2	TRBJ1-5	few	CASSQAGGHQPQHF	TGTGCCAGCAGCCAAGCTGGGGGACATCAGCCCCAGCATTTT
TRBD1	TRBV6-5	TRBJ2-1	NA	CASSLTGFDEQFF	TGTGCCAGCAGTTTGACAGGGTTCGATGAGCAGTTCTTC
TRBD1	TRBV29-1	TRBJ2-5	NA	CSVPGQGQETQYF	TGCAGCGTTCCGGGACAGGGCCAAGAGACCCAGTACTTC
NA	TRBV2	TRBJ2-1	NA	CASSEGDYNEQFF	TGTGCCAGCAGTGAAGGGGACTACAATGAGCAGTTCTTC
TRBD1	TRBV5-1	TRBJ2-5	NA	CASSLYGQGVETQYF	TGCGCCAGCAGCTTGTACGGACAGGGGGTTGAGACCCAGTACTTC
TRBD1	TRBV5-4	TRBJ2-7	NA	CASSLRGARQGRGQYF	TGTGCCAGCAGCTTGAGGGGTGCTCGACAGGGCCGCGGGCAGTACTTC
NA	TRBV2	TRBJ2-2	NA	CASSEASSGELFF	TGTGCCAGCAGTGAAGCCAGTTCCGGGGAGCTGTTTTTT
TRBD2	TRBV6-5	TRBJ2-1	NA	CASKIAGDYNEQFF	TGTGCCAGCAAAATAGCGGGAGACTACAATGAGCAGTTCTTC
NA	TRBV29-1	TRBJ2-3	NA	CSVVVLPTDTQYF	TGCAGCGTTGTAGTTCTCCCCACAGATACGCAGTATTTT
NA	TRBV28	TRBJ1-2	NA	CASNPSAKGRANYGYTF	TGTGCCAGCAACCCCTCGGCCAAGGGGAGGGCTAACTATGGCTACACCTTC
NA	TRBV4-1	TRBJ1-2	NA	CASSQDRQGPVGYTF	TGCGCCAGCAGCCAAGATCGGCAGGGTCCTGTTGGCTACACCTTC
NA	TRBV29-1	TRBJ2-3	NA	CSAEGGEAGTDTQYF	TGCAGCGCCGAGGGCGGGGAGGCCGGCACAGATACGCAGTATTTT
NA	TRBV4-1	TRBJ2-7	NA	CASSQGLSSGEQYF	TGCGCCAGCAGCCAAGGACTGAGTTCGGGCGAGCAGTACTTC
NA	TRBV5-1	TRBJ2-7	NA	CASSLVGSYEQYF	TGCGCCAGCAGCTTGGTGGGGTCCTACGAGCAGTACTTC
NA	TRBV7-9	TRBJ2-3	NA	CASRSGFTDTQYF	TGTGCCAGTCGTAGCGGTTTCACAGATACGCAGTATTTT
NA	TRBV7-6	TRBJ2-3	NA	CASSLAGWNPDTQYF	TGTGCCAGCAGCTTAGCAGGTTGGAATCCAGATACGCAGTATTTT
TRBD2	TRBV9	TRBJ2-7	NA	CASSVAPLAGVYEQYF	TGTGCCAGCAGCGTAGCTCCACTAGCGGGAGTATACGAGCAGTACTTC
NA	TRBV29-1	TRBJ2-7	hyperexpanded	CSVETVYEQYF	TGCAGCGTTGAAACTGTCTACGAGCAGTACTTC
NA	TRBV7-9	TRBJ2-7	few	CASSGVYEQYF	TGTGCCAGCAGCGGGGTCTACGAGCAGTACTTC
NA	TRBV28	TRBJ2-7	NA	CASSYIGTYIEQYF	TGTGCCAGCAGTTATATCGGGACATATATAGAGCAGTACTTC
NA	TRBV2	TRBJ1-5	NA	CASSGESLGSNQPQHF	TGTGCCAGCAGTGGAGAATCTTTAGGGAGCAATCAGCCCCAGCATTTT
NA	TRBV5-5	TRBJ2-7	NA	CASSWTPPYEQYF	TGTGCCAGCAGCTGGACACCTCCCTACGAGCAGTACTTC
TRBD2	TRBV7-8	TRBJ2-7	NA	CASSLVGSGRSYEQYF	TGTGCCAGCAGCTTAGTCGGTAGCGGGAGGTCCTACGAGCAGTACTTC
NA	TRBV7-9	TRBJ2-7	NA	CASSLGRVREQYF	TGTGCCAGCAGCTTAGGGAGGGTGCGCGAGCAGTACTTC
TRBD1	TRBV9	TRBJ1-5	NA	CASSVDGTGVQPQHF	TGTGCCAGCAGCGTAGACGGGACAGGGGTTCAGCCCCAGCATTTT
TRBD1	TRBV25-1	TRBJ1-1	few	CATGTGGEAFF	TGTGCCACCGGGACAGGGGGTGAAGCTTTCTTT